This record looks at one T cell receptor (beta chain) sequence and its context. What antigen it recognizes has not been identified. No base qualities exist here, and no much larger clone lies one base off it. TCRbeta CDR3 regions were amplified from genomic DNA using the immunoSEQ Assay, a bias-controlled multiplex PCR. Processing in the source paper ran as follows. The number of nucleated cells in each sample was estimated by amplification of reference gene primers within the assay. To quantify the absolute abundance of each unique TCRbeta CDR3 rearrangement, sequence reads were collapsed and filtered. For each sample, productive Simpson clonality was calculated by taking the square root of Simpson's diversity index across productive rearrangements. Here the immuneACCESS table is served through TCRdb, limited to in-frame sequences with V and J called. Missing clones are a known gap in these copies; in checked studies unresolved V genes cover under half, and the rest lacks a known reason. V and J calls and clone size follow that table, whereas D and trimming were derived from the DNA. This sample lists about 49,000 clones; 87% were detected once. The ten largest account for around 2% of the sample.

One collaborating source in Seattle enrolled patients during active infection and followed them longitudinally through the course of disease. Each collaborating institution followed its own protocols to collect whole blood in K2EDTA tubes. For TCRbeta analysis, collaborators shipped samples as frozen whole blood, isolated PBMCs, or DNA extracted from either of those sample types. The sample comes from a study of blood T cell repertoires in COVID-19 (TCRdb year 2020). A note on the overall study: Collaborator samples came from the United States, Italy and Spain and covered acute and convalescent phases of COVID-19. The material from the prospective study consisted of cDNA or gDNA derived from T cells, B-cell-depleted T cells, or PBMCs. The dataset comprised deeply sampled blood TCRbeta repertoires from subjects exposed to, actively infected with, or recovered from COVID-19. The repertoires were made available in a free public database intended to serve as a resource for research on the immune response to SARS-CoV-2. Samples were obtained from the ongoing ImmuneRACE study (first 160 participants) and from 1,200 or so subjects provided by 6 global collaborators. Sample metadata almost always included a de-identified subject ID, COVID-19 status, age in years and sex. Where HLA class I and class II types were available, the types were taken from metadata supplied by the sample provider, not from assay-based typing. Findings and caveats that apply to the study as a whole: The amount of clinical and demographic metadata varied by source and participant and was provided uncurated.

V and J are truncated by 1 base and 0 bases respectively, leaving an intervening sequence of 12 bases. The germline V gene sets CDR1 to SGHRS and CDR2 to YFSETQ. From the cysteine through the phenylalanine, the CDR3 covers 16 amino acids. Of all the DNA, just the CDR3 is kept, 48 bases in frame from base 1. Material: peripheral blood. The sequence was obtained from a woman of 80 years or more with COVID-19, enrolled during active disease. The rearranged segments are TRBV5-1 and TRBJ2-3, and the D gene may be TRBD1, 6 bases matching. The CDR3 reads CASSLPGTSSTDTQYF. The nucleotide sequence reads TGCGCCAGCAGCTTGCCAGGGACATCTAGCACAGATACGCAGTATTTT.